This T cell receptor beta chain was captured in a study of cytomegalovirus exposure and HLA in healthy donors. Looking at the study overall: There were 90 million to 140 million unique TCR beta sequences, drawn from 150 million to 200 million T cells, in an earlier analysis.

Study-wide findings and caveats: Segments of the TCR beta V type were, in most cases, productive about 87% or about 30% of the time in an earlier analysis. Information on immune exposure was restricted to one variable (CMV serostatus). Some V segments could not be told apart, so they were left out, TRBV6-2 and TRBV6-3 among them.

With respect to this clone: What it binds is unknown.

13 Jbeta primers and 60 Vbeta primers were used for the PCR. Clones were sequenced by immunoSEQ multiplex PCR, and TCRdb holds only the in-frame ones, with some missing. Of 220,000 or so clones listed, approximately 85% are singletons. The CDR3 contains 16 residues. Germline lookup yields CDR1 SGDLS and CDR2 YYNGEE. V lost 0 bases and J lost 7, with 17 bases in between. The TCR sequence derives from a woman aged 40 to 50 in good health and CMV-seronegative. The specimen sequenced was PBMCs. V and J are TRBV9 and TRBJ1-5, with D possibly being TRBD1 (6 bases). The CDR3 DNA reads TGTGCCAGCAGCGTAGGGTCGGGGGGCGATGGGCAGCCCCAGCATTTT. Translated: CASSVGSGGDGQPQHF.